Shown below are 9 T cell receptor beta chains from a single sample sequenced in a study of T cells in localized non-small cell lung cancer. TCRdb's table, derived via immunoSEQ multiplex PCR, lists solely in-frame clones and lacks some. This sample carries around 50,000 clones, roughly 85% of them seen once, and the ten largest clones take less than 6%. This specimen consisted of peripheral blood, obtained before any cancer treatment. These receptor sequences come from a woman aged 40-70 years with stage I lung adenocarcinoma.

The V gene is TRBV11-2, the J gene TRBJ1-1; 8 nucleotides agree with TRBD1. The trim removed 4 bases at V and 1 base at J, leaving 2 bases unmatched. Germline CDR1 and CDR2: SGHAT and FQNNGV. The CDR3 length is 14 residues. The CDR3 reads CASSSGGWNTEAFF. The CDR3 DNA sequence: TGTGCCAGCAGCTCAGGGGGCTGGAACACTGAAGCTTTCTTT. Looking up the rest from reference TRBV11-2 and TRBJ1-1 gives the full variable domain: EAGVAQSPRYKIIEKRQSVAFWCNPISGHATLYWYQQILGQGPKLLIQFQNNGVVDDSQLPKDRFSAERLKGVDSTLKIQPAKLEDSAVYLCASSSGGWNTEAFFGQGTRLTVV.

The sample holds one count of this clone. This chain connects TRBV7-9 to TRBJ2-6; 8 bases fit TRBD1. This CDR3 comprises 16 residues. Losses at the gene ends were 5 bases for V and 4 bases for J; bases not matched to a gene: 7. Germline V gene sequence: CDR1 SEHNR, CDR2 FQNEAQ (reference sequence). CDR3 in amino acids: CASSQDRGSGANVLTF. In nucleotides, the CDR3 is TGTGCCAGCAGCCAAGACAGGGGCTCGGGGGCCAACGTCCTGACTTTC.

The rearrangement uses TRBV15 and TRBJ2-6; no definite D call. V was trimmed by 2 bases and J by 0 bases, leaving 5 bases between them. CDR1 and CDR2 (germline): LNHNV, YYDKDF (reference sequence). This CDR3 is 15 amino acids long. The CDR3 protein is CATSRRNSGANVLTF. As DNA, the CDR3 is TGTGCCACCAGCAGAAGGAACTCTGGGGCCAACGTCCTGACTTTC.

This chain links TRBV5-6 with TRBJ1-4; no definite D call. Deletions cut 2 bases from V and 0 bases from J, with 8 bases between. Germline V CDR1 and CDR2: SGHDT, YYEEEE. The CDR3 has 15 residues. In DNA form, the CDR3 reads TGTGCCAGCAGCTTCTTCTCTCCAACTAATGAAAAACTGTTTTTT. This encodes CASSFFSPTNEKLFF.

The chain links TRBV9 to TRBJ1-2; 9 bases fit TRBD1. The J segment lost 2 bases and the V segment lost 3 bases, leaving 5 bases of the junction unmatched. The CDR3 length is 15 residues. The germline V gene has CDR1 SGDLS and CDR2 YYNGEE. CDR3 coding DNA: TGTGCCAGCAGCGCTACCGGGACAGGGAACTATGGCTACACCTTC. Translating gives CASSATGTGNYGYTF.

The J gene is TRBJ2-1, the V gene TRBV4-2; tentatively, D is TRBD1 or TRBD2 (5 bases each). This CDR3 has 16 amino acids. V lost 0 bases and J lost 1, with 10 bases in between. The germline V gene has CDR1 LGHNA and CDR2 YNFKEQ. The CDR3 coding sequence is TGTGCCAGCAGCCAAGATCTGTGGGGGTCCTACAATGAGCAGTTCTTC. Its translation is CASSQDLWGSYNEQFF.

Only one count was recorded for this clone. This chain links TRBV2 with TRBJ1-1, with unresolved D. The length of the CDR3 is 14 residues. Trimming pared 4 bases from V and 1 base from J, leaving 10 bases between. Germline CDR1 SNHLY, CDR2 FYNNEI. This CDR3 reads CASSALYGNTEAFF. As DNA, the CDR3 is TGTGCCAGCAGTGCTTTATATGGGAACACTGAAGCTTTCTTT. The full variable domain, in which reference TRBV2 and TRBJ1-1 provide the parts outside the CDR3, is EPEVTQTPSHQVTQMGQEVILRCVPISNHLYFYWYRQILGQKVEFLVSFYNNEISEKSEIFDDQFSVERPDGSNFTLKIRSTKLEDSAMYFCASSALYGNTEAFFGQGTRLTVV.

The chain carries TRBV14 and TRBJ2-2; tentatively, D is TRBD2 (6 bases). This CDR3 has 14 amino acids. Germline CDR1 reads SGHDN; CDR2 reads FVKESK. Between the trimmed V and J ends, which lost 6 bases and 2 bases, there was a span of 10 bases. The CDR3 is CASRLGTNTGELFF. CDR3 DNA sequence: TGTGCCAGCAGATTGGGGACTAACACCGGGGAGCTGTTTTTT.

The gene calls are TRBV7-9 and TRBJ2-1, with D maybe TRBD2 (7 bases). CDR1 and CDR2 from the germline V gene are SEHNR and FQNEAQ (reference sequence). The CDR3 covers 14 residues. Trimming left V 5 bases short and J 15 bases short, with 23 bases between. The CDR3 DNA is TGTGCCAGCAGCCTCCAAGATGCCGCGGGGGCCGGGTTCTTC. Translating gives CASSLQDAAGAGFF.